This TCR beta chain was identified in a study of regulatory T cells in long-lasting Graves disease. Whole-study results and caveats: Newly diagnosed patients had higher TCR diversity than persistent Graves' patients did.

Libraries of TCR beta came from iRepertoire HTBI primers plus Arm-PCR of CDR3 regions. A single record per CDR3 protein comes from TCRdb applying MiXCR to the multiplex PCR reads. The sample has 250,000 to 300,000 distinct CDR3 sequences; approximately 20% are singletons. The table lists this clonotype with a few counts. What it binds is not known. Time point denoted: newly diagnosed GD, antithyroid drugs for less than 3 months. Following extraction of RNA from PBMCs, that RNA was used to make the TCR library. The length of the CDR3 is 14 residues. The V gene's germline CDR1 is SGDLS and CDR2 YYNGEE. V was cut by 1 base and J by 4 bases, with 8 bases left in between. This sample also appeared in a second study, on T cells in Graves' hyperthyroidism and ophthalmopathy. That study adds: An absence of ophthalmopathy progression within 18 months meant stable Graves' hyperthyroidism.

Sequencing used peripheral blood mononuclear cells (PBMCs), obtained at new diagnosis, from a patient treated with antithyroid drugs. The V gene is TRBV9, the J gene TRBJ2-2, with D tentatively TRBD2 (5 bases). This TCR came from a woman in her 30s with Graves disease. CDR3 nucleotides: TGTGCCAGCAGCGTATCAAGCGGCACCGGGGAGCTGTTTTTT. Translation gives CASSVSSGTGELFF.